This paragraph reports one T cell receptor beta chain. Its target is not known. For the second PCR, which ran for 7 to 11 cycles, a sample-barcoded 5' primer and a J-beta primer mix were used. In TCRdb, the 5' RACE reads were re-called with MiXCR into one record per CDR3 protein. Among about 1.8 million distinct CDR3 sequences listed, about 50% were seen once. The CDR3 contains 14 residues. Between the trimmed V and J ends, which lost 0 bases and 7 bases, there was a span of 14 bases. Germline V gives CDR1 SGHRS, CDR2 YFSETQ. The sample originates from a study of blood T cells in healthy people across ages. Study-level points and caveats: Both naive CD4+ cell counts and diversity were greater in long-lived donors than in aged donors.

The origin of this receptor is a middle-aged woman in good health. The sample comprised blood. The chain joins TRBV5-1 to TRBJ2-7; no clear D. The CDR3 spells CASSLAETYNEQYF. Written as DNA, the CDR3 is TGCGCCAGCAGCTTGGCGGAGACCTACAATGAGCAGTACTTC.